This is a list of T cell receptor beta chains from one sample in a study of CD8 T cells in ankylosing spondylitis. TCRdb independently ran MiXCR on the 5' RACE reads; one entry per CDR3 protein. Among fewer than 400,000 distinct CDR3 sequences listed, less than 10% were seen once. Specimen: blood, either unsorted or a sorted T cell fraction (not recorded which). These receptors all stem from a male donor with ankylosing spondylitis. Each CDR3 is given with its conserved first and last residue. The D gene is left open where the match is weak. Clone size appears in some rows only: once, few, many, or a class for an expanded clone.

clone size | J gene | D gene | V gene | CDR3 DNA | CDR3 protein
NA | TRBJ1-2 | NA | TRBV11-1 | TGTGCCAGCAGCTTCTCGGGTAGGGGTCGTCCCAACTATGGCTACACCTTC | CASSFSGRGRPNYGYTF
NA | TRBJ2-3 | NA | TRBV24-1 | TGTGCCACCAGTGATACAGGGCTCACAGATACGCAGTATTTT | CATSDTGLTDTQYF
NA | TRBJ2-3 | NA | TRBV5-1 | TGCGCTAGCTCCGACCCTTCTAGCACAGATACGCAGTATTTT | CASSDPSSTDTQYF
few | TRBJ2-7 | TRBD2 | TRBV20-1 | TGCAGTGCTAGTATCCTAGCGGGAGCGAGCTCCTACGAGCAGTACTTC | CSASILAGASSYEQYF
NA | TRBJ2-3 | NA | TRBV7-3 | TGTGCCAGCAGCTTATCATCAGATACGCAGTATTTT | CASSLSSDTQYF
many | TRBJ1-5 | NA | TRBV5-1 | TGCGCCAGCAGCTTGGCAGGGGAGGATCAGCCCCAGCATTTT | CASSLAGEDQPQHF
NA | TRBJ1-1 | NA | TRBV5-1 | TGCGCCAGCAGCTTGGCCCCATGGGGCACTGAAGCTTTCTTT | CASSLAPWGTEAFF
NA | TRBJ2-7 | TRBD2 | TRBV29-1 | TGCAGCGTTGGGGGACTAGGCTCCTACGAGCAGTACTTC | CSVGGLGSYEQYF
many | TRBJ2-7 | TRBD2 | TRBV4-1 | TGCGCCAGCAGCTTCAGCGGGAATGAGCTCTACGAGCAGTACTTC | CASSFSGNELYEQYF
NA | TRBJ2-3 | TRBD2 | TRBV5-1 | TGCGCCAGCAGCTTGTTCGCGGGGGGGGATACGCAGTATTTT | CASSLFAGGDTQYF
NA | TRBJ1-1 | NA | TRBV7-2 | TGTGCCAGCAGCTTACAGGGCACTACTTCGAACACTGAAGCTTTCTTT | CASSLQGTTSNTEAFF
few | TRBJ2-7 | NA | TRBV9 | TGTGCCAGCAGCGTAGACGTGGACTTCTACGAGCAGTACTTC | CASSVDVDFYEQYF
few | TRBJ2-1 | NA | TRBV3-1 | TGTGCCAGCAGCCTTACCAGGGACGGTGAGCAGTTCTTC | CASSLTRDGEQFF
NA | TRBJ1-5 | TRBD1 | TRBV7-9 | TGTGCCAGCAGGGCAACAGGGGGCAATCAGCCCCAGCATTTT | CASRATGGNQPQHF
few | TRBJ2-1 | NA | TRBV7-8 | TGTGCCAGCAGCTTAGGCGACCCGGCGGATGAGCAGTTCTTC | CASSLGDPADEQFF
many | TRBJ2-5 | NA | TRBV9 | TGTGCCAGCAGCGTAGTTGGGCTTCCTGGGACGGAGACCCAGTACTTC | CASSVVGLPGTETQYF
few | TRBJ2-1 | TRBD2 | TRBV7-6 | TGTGCCAGCAGCCCGGGGGGGAACCCTGACAATGAGCAGTTCTTC | CASSPGGNPDNEQFF